This T cell receptor beta chain was found in a study of cytomegalovirus exposure and HLA in healthy donors (dated by TCRdb to the late 2010s). About the investigation overall: According to an earlier analysis of 550 to 750 of the donors, about 179 million T cells yielded over 100 million unique TCR beta sequences and 250 to 350 Gb of sequence data. Using immunosequencing, the study profiled T cell repertoires from 666 subjects and related those repertoires to cytomegalovirus serostatus. Of the roughly 400 genotyped donors, over 70% fell in the genetic ancestry cluster associated with self-reported Caucasian donors. HLA typing included class I and class II loci at four-digit resolution. An earlier analysis of a few hundred of the donors applied high-throughput TCR beta sequencing to assess whether each TCR beta V gene segment acted as functional or pseudogenic. Genome-wide SNP genotypes for about 55% of the roughly 670 donors were used in a later genetic analysis, which treated that subset as a discovery cohort. The aim of the study was to test whether cataloging public T cell receptors could identify signatures of past pathogen exposure. Across 300 to 400 genotyped donors of the cohort, an average of about 240,000 unique TCR beta nucleotide sequences per donor were sequenced, and around 19% of those sequences were non-productive. Rather than drawing on any new phenotypic data, the later analysis identified candidate immune exposures from TCR beta sequences and the way those sequences occurred across donors. High-throughput TCR immunosequencing, statistical association of individual TCRs with disease status, and machine learning were combined to predict cytomegalovirus infection status. A later analysis re-analyzed previously published TCR beta repertoires from about 730 donors and added high-resolution HLA genotyping to study TCR occurrence patterns. An early release covering roughly 640 HLA-typed donors comprised about 290 gigabases of sequencing data and around 80 million unique TCR sequences. Alongside the repertoire data, information on donor age, sex, ethnicity and CMV serostatus was compiled. Typing coverage varied by locus: about 629-630 donors for A, B, C, DRB1 and DQB1; under 550 for DQA1; 606 for DPA1; around 490 for DPB1. All discovery cohort repertoires had been generated on a single sequencing platform. Roughly five DR-DQ haplotypes were treated as single units for association and clustering because of strong linkage in the cohort. Along with the approximately 700-subject first cohort, a separate validation cohort of over 90 different subjects was used. Here is what the overall study found, with its caveats: V-gene and J-gene trimming of TCR beta chains was associated with a missense DCLRE1C variant in a later genetic analysis, and the association was replicated in an independent cohort. In vitro tests confirmed that a few of the cytomegalovirus-associated TCR beta chains recognize cytomegalovirus antigens. In a later analysis, the rate of TCR association differed among HLA loci, with DRB1 alleles having the most associated TCRs and HLA-C alleles having the fewest. At a false discovery rate of 0.05, a later analysis linked roughly 17,000 TCR beta sequences to specific HLA alleles. When HLA alleles, especially DR and DQ, strongly co-occurred, attributing TCR associations to individual alleles was difficult. Because counts were too low, 15 to 20 rarely observed V segments, including chromosome 9 orphons, were excluded from the earlier analysis of several hundred of the donors. For the cohort, immune exposure information was limited to CMV serostatus. In a later analysis, HLA-associated TCR beta chains were found to be more clonally expanded and to have lower generation probabilities than equally common non-associated chains. Because the 87-base-pair reads could not distinguish some IMGT-functional V segments, including TRBV6-2 and TRBV6-3, those segments were excluded. Roughly uniform sequencing depth across donors was assumed in presence/absence analyses, although this assumption may not hold. A later genetic analysis reported fewer N-insertions in productive TCRs among donors in an Asian-associated ancestry cluster than the roughly 650-donor mean. While some public TCRs were present in many individuals, most TCR sequences turned up only very rarely across donors. In a later analysis, several top co-occurrence clusters were reported to appear linked to parvovirus B19, influenza, CMV and Epstein-Barr virus. HLA typing was unavailable for some donors at each locus, so association tests used only the typed subset. A further reported finding was that TCR beta sequences accurately predicted the HLA-A and HLA-B alleles for most subjects in the first cohort. The classifier was reported to diagnose cytomegalovirus status with high specificity and sensitivity in both the original cohort and the validation cohort. In an earlier analysis of about 540 of the donors, most TCR beta V segments were observed in productive rearrangements about 90% or about 30% of the time, broadly matching IMGT annotations. Correlated functional status among segregating V segments might be attributable to linkage disequilibrium, but an unknown experimental factor could not be ruled out. The cohort was sequenced for TCR beta chains only, and without alpha or paired-chain data the features that could be detected were limited. In a later analysis, most CMV-associated TCR beta chains were found to appear HLA-restricted, with HLA associations seemingly driven largely by CMV exposure. The authors suggested that the approach could potentially be generalized to other disease states and immunological phenotypes. A group of highly shared sequence variants was considered likely to be a technical artifact of the sequencing pipeline. The study gave a list of 150 to 200 TCR beta chains associated with cytomegalovirus.

The CDR3 starts with the cysteine, ends with the phenylalanine, and has 15 residues. Solely the CDR3 DNA is kept, with 45 bases framed from the first base. From a lookup of the germline V gene (reference sequence), CDR1 and CDR2 are LNHNV and YYDKDF. V is shortened by 1 base, J by 4 bases, and the region joining them spans 11 bases. The library was obtained by the immunoSEQ multiplex PCR assay. For the multiplex PCR, a mixture combining 60 forward primers for TCR Vbeta segments and 13 reverse primers for TCR Jbeta segments was used. The CDR3 region of rearranged TCR beta genes was amplified from genomic DNA by a multiplex PCR assay. The Illumina HiSeq System was used to sequence the amplified TCR beta libraries as 87-base-pair reads. For the original study's pipeline: In a later analysis, about 80 million unique TCR beta chains were counted across the approximately 640 repertoires, and approximately 11 million of these chains were shared by at least two donors. A nearest-neighbor algorithm error-corrected the raw reads and collapsed the reads into unique sequences, merging closely related sequences to remove PCR and sequencing errors. Alignment of CDR3 sequences to IMGT reference sequences was used to assign V, D and J gene segments. For a sequence to be retained, a match of at least six nucleotides to both a V gene segment and a J gene segment was required. Rearrangements were called productive when the CDR3 lacked stop codons and stayed in frame with V and J; all others were non-productive. CDR3 was defined according to IMGT convention as the region running from the second conserved V-encoded cysteine to the conserved J-encoded phenylalanine. The earlier analysis of about 640 of the donors excluded any sequence lacking an unambiguous match to a single V gene segment. An earlier analysis of under 750 of the donors called V segments functional above 56.7% productive rearrangements and segregating when the between-donor standard deviation exceeded 5%. A statistical classification framework was built to diagnose cytomegalovirus status from the catalog of TCR beta chain sequences. In a later analysis, TCR nucleotide sequences were compared against IMGT/GENE-DB human TR gene sequences so that V and J genes could be assigned. In a later analysis, CDR3 sequences and most-parsimonious VDJ recombination scenarios were assigned using the TCRdist pipeline. In a later analysis, each TCR beta chain was defined by its CDR3 amino acid sequence together with its V-gene family, and reads lacking a unique V-gene family were excluded. To address suspected cross-contamination and a sequencing artifact, a later analysis removed approximately 590 highly shared, low-generation-probability nucleotide sequences. A later analysis calculated a clonal expansion index for each public chain from normalized within-repertoire ranks of inferred template counts. In a later analysis, generation probabilities were computed using a VDJ recombination model fitted to out-of-frame rearrangements, and the results were checked against IGoR. A later analysis scored TCR-TCR, TCR-HLA and TCR-CMV co-occurrence with hypergeometric tests, applying a repertoire-size bias correction to TCR pairs. In a later analysis, false discovery rates were estimated by permuting HLA or CMV assignments 20 times. In a later analysis, co-occurring TCRs were grouped using DBSCAN, and TCRdist sequence similarity was added for clustering within HLA-allele-positive subsets. Co-occurrence clustering excluded repertoires with fewer than 30,000 or more than 120,000 public chains, plus five with anomalous nucleotide sharing. This immuneACCESS table, as held by TCRdb, lists in-frame sequences with V and J called but not all clones. Of the missing ones, under half trace to an unresolved V gene in checked studies; the others have no known cause. V and J calls and clone size follow that table, whereas D and trimming were derived from the DNA. This sample is represented by roughly 100,000 clones; 75% to 85% of them were singletons. The top ten clonotypes cover 10% of the sample.

This clone was detected only once. Its cognate antigen has yet to be identified. Base qualities are not provided; no much larger clone lies one nucleotide away. The cohort was made up of hundreds of healthy bone marrow donors. Cohort members were all nominally healthy when sampled, although unrecorded immune exposures were likely present. The donor tested CMV seropositive, placing the donor among the roughly 300 seropositive members of the cohort. A peripheral blood sample was provided by each donor, and peripheral blood mononuclear cells were used for TCR beta sequencing. The Qiagen DNeasy Blood Extraction Kit was used to extract genomic DNA from the blood cell samples.

The sequence is built from TRBV15 and TRBJ2-1; 6 matching bases give a weak D call of TRBD2. The sequence was collected from a woman younger than 35 in good health and CMV-seropositive. The sample was PBMCs. The CDR3 protein sequence reads: CATSRGRAGYNEQFF. The nucleotides are TGTGCCACCAGCAGAGGGAGGGCGGGATACAATGAGCAGTTCTTC.